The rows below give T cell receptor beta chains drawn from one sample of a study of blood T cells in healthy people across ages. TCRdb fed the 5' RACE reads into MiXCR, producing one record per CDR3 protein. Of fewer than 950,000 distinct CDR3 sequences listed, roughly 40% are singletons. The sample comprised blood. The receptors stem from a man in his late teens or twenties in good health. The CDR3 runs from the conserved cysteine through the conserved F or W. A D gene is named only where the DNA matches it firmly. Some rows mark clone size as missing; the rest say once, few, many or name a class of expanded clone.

cdr3_nt: TGTGCCAGCAGCTCAAGCCAAGATACGCAGTATTTT
cdr3_aa: CASSSSQDTQYF
v_call: TRBV7-3
clone_size: NA
d_call: NA
j_call: TRBJ2-3

cdr3_nt: TGTGCCAGCAGCCAGATAGCGAACACTGAAGCTTTCTTT
cdr3_aa: CASSQIANTEAFF
v_call: TRBV3-1
clone_size: NA
d_call: NA
j_call: TRBJ1-1

cdr3_nt: TGTGCCAGCAGTTCGGGGGACAGGGTGATTGGCTACACCTTC
cdr3_aa: CASSSGDRVIGYTF
v_call: TRBV7-2
clone_size: NA
d_call: TRBD1
j_call: TRBJ1-2

cdr3_nt: TGTGCCAGCAGTTACGGTAGGACGAAAAACATTCAGTACTTC
cdr3_aa: CASSYGRTKNIQYF
v_call: TRBV6-2/TRBV6-3
clone_size: few
d_call: NA
j_call: TRBJ2-4

cdr3_nt: TGCAGTGCGCGACCTCAGGGAGGGTTCACAGATACGCAGTATTTT
cdr3_aa: CSARPQGGFTDTQYF
v_call: TRBV20-1
clone_size: many
d_call: TRBD2
j_call: TRBJ2-3

cdr3_nt: TGTGCCACCAGTGATCCCCAGGGTACCGGGGCCAACGTCCTGACTTTC
cdr3_aa: CATSDPQGTGANVLTF
v_call: TRBV24-1
clone_size: NA
d_call: NA
j_call: TRBJ2-6

cdr3_nt: TGTGCCAGCAGCGTCTCCCGGGACAGGGGGTCAGAGACCCAGTACTTC
cdr3_aa: CASSVSRDRGSETQYF
v_call: TRBV9
clone_size: few
d_call: TRBD1
j_call: TRBJ2-5

cdr3_nt: TGTGCCAGCAGTGATTTAAGGGCAGTTAATTCACCCCTCCACTTT
cdr3_aa: CASSDLRAVNSPLHF
v_call: TRBV2
clone_size: few
d_call: NA
j_call: TRBJ1-6

cdr3_nt: TGTGCCAGCAGTTACGCAGAGAACACTGAAGCTTTCTTT
cdr3_aa: CASSYAENTEAFF
v_call: TRBV6-6
clone_size: NA
d_call: NA
j_call: TRBJ1-1

cdr3_nt: TGTGCCAGCAGCGTAGCCGGGGGCATTGAGCAGTTCTTC
cdr3_aa: CASSVAGGIEQFF
v_call: TRBV9
clone_size: few
d_call: NA
j_call: TRBJ2-1

cdr3_nt: TGTGCCAGCAGTTTCGGTCAGGGACAGGGGGTAGCTTTCTTT
cdr3_aa: CASSFGQGQGVAFF
v_call: TRBV12-3/TRBV12-4
clone_size: once
d_call: TRBD1
j_call: TRBJ1-1

cdr3_nt: TGTGCCAGCAGCTCATCCCCTCCGGGACTAGCAGTTAATGAGCAGTACTTC
cdr3_aa: CASSSSPPGLAVNEQYF
v_call: TRBV7-3
clone_size: NA
d_call: TRBD2
j_call: TRBJ2-7

cdr3_nt: TGCAGCGTTGTGGGCGGCCTAGCGGGAGGCAATAAGCAGTTCTTC
cdr3_aa: CSVVGGLAGGNKQFF
v_call: TRBV29-1
clone_size: NA
d_call: TRBD2
j_call: TRBJ2-1

cdr3_nt: TGTGCCACCAGCAGAGATAGGGAGAGCTCCTACAATGAGCAGTTCTTC
cdr3_aa: CATSRDRESSYNEQFF
v_call: TRBV15
clone_size: NA
d_call: NA
j_call: TRBJ2-1

cdr3_nt: TGTGCCAGCAGCTTAGACGGGTCTGATGAGCAGTTCTTC
cdr3_aa: CASSLDGSDEQFF
v_call: TRBV7-2
clone_size: few
d_call: NA
j_call: TRBJ2-1

cdr3_nt: TGTGCCAGCAGCATCACCCAGAACACTGAAGCTTTCTTT
cdr3_aa: CASSITQNTEAFF
v_call: TRBV7-2
clone_size: few
d_call: NA
j_call: TRBJ1-1

cdr3_nt: TGCAGTGCTCCCAGACTAGCGGGGTACACAGATACGCAGTATTTT
cdr3_aa: CSAPRLAGYTDTQYF
v_call: TRBV20-1
clone_size: many
d_call: TRBD2
j_call: TRBJ2-3

cdr3_nt: TGCAGTGCTAGTAAAGGCGGGAGTGAAGATACGCAGTATTTT
cdr3_aa: CSASKGGSEDTQYF
v_call: TRBV20-1
clone_size: NA
d_call: TRBD2
j_call: TRBJ2-3

cdr3_nt: TGCGCCAGCAGCTTGGCCGGTGGGACTCCTAGCTCTGGGGCCAACGTCCTGACTTTC
cdr3_aa: CASSLAGGTPSSGANVLTF
v_call: TRBV5-1
clone_size: NA
d_call: NA
j_call: TRBJ2-6

cdr3_nt: TGTGCCAGCAGCCGGGCCGGGGACACTGAAGCTTTCTTT
cdr3_aa: CASSRAGDTEAFF
v_call: TRBV3-1
clone_size: NA
d_call: NA
j_call: TRBJ1-1

cdr3_nt: TGTGCCACCAGCAGAGATGGAATCCTTGAAGCTTTCTTT
cdr3_aa: CATSRDGILEAFF
v_call: TRBV15
clone_size: NA
d_call: NA
j_call: TRBJ1-1

cdr3_nt: TGCGCCAGCAGCTACGGGGGGGCCGAGCTCCCAGATACGCAGTATTTT
cdr3_aa: CASSYGGAELPDTQYF
v_call: TRBV5-1
clone_size: few
d_call: TRBD2
j_call: TRBJ2-3